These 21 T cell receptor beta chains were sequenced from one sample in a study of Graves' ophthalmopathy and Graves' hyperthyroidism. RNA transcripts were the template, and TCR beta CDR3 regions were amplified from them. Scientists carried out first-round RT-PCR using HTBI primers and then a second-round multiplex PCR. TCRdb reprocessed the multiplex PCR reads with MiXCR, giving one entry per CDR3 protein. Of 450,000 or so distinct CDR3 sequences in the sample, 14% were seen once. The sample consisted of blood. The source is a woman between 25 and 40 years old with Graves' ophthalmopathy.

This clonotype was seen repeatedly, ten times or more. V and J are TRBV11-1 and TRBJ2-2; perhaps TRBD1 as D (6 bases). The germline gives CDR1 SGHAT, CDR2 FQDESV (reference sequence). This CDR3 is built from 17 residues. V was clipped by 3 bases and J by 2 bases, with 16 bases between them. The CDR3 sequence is CASSLIGRGGNTGELFF. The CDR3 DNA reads TGTGCCAGCAGCTTGATAGGCAGGGGCGGTAACACCGGGGAGCTGTTTTTT.

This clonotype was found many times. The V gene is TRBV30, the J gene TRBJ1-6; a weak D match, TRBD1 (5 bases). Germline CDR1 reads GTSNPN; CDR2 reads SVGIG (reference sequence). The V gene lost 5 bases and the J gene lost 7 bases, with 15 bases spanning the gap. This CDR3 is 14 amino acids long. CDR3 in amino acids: CAWSFGTANSPLHF. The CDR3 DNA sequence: TGTGCCTGGTCCTTCGGGACGGCAAATTCACCCCTCCACTTT. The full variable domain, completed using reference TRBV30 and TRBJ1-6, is SQTIHQWPATLVQPVGSPLSLECTVEGTSNPNLYWYRQAAGRGLQLLFYSVGIGQISSEVPQNLSASRPQDRQFILSSKKLLLSDSGFYLCAWSFGTANSPLHFGNGTRLTVT.

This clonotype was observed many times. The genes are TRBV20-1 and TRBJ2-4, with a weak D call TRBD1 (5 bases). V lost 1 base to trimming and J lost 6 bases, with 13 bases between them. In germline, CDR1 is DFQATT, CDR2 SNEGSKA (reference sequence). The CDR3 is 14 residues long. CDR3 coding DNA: TGCAGTGCTAGAGCCGTCTCGACAGCAAACATTCAGTACTTC. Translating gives CSARAVSTANIQYF.

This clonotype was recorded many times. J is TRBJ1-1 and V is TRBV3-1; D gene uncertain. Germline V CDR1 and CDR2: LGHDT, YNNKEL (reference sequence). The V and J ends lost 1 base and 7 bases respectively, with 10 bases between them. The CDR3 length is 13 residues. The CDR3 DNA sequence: TGTGCCAGCAGCCAAGTGCCAGCAAGTGAAGCTTTCTTT. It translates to CASSQVPASEAFF. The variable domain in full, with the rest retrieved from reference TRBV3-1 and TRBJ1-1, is DTAVSQTPKYLVTQMGNDKSIKCEQNLGHDTMYWYKQDSKKFLKIMFSYNNKELIINETVPNRFSPKSPDKAHLNLHINSLELGDSAVYFCASSQVPASEAFFGQGTRLTVV.

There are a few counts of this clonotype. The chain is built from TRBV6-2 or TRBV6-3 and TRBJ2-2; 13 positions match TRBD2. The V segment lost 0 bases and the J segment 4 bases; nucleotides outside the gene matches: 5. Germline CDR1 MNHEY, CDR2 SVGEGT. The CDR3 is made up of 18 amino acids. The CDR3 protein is CASSYSRTSGGGTGELFF. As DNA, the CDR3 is TGTGCCAGCAGTTACTCACGGACTAGCGGGGGCGGCACCGGGGAGCTGTTTTTT.

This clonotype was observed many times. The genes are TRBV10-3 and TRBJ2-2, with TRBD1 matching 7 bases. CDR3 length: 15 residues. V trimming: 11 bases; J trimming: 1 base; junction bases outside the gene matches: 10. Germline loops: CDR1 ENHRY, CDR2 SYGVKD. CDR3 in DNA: TGTGCCGGTTTGATGGGGACAGAGAACACCGGGGAGCTGTTTTTT. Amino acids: CAGLMGTENTGELFF.

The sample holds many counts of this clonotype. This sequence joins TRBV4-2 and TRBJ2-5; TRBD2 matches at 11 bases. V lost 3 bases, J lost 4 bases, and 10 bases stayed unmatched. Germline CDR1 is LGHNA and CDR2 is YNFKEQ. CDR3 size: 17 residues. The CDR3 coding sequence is TGTGCCAGCAGCCAGGGAACTAGCGGGGGCCCTCCAGAGACCCAGTACTTC. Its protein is CASSQGTSGGPPETQYF.

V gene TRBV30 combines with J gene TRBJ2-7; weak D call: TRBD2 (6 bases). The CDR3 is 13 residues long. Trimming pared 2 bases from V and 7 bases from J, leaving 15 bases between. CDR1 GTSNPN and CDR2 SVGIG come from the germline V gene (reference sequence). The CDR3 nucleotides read TGTGCCTGGAGTCTGGACACGGAGGGGGAGCAGTACTTC. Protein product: CAWSLDTEGEQYF.

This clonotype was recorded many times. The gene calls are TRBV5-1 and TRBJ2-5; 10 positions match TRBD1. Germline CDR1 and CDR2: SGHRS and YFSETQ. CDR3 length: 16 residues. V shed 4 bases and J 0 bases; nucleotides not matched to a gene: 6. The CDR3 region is CASSPNGQGDQETQYF. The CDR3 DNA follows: TGCGCCAGCAGCCCAAACGGACAGGGGGACCAAGAGACCCAGTACTTC. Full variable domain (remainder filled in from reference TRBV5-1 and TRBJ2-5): KAGVTQTPRYLIKTRGQQVTLSCSPISGHRSVSWYQQTPGQGLQFLFEYFSETQRNKGNFPGRFSGRQFSNSRSEMNVSTLELGDSALYLCASSPNGQGDQETQYFGPGTRLLVL.

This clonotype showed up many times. DNA for the CDR3: TGTGCCAGCAGTCCGAACAGAGCCTACGAGCAGTACTTC. Its translation: CASSPNRAYEQYF. This chain joins TRBV28 and TRBJ2-7; D gene unclear. The CDR3 is 13 residues long. Trimming pared 5 bases from V and 2 bases from J, leaving 10 bases between. Germline V gene lookup returns CDR1 MDHEN and CDR2 SYDVKM.

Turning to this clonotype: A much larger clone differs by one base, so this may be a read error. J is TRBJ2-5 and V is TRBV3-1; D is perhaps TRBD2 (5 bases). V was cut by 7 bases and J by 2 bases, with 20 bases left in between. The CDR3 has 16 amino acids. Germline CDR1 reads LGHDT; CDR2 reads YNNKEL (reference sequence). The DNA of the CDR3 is TGTGCCAGCATAGGCCTCGGGGTAGACTTACAAGAGACCCAGTACTTC. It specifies CASIGLGVDLQETQYF.

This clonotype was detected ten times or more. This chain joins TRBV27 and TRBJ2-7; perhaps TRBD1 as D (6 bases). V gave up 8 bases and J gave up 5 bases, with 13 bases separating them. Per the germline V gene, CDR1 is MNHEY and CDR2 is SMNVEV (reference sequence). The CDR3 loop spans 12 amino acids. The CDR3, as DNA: TGTGCCAGCCAGGGGAGATCTAACGAGCAGTACTTC. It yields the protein CASQGRSNEQYF.

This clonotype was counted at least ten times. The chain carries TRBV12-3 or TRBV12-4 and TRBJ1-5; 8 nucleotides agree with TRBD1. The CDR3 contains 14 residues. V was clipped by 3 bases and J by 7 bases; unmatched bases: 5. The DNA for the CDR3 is TGTGCCAGCAGTTTGACAGGGGCAGGACAGCCCCAGCATTTT. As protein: CASSLTGAGQPQHF.

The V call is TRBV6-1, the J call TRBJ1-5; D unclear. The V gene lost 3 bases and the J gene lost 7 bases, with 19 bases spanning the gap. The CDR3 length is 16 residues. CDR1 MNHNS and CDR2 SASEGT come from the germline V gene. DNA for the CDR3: TGTGCCAGCAGTGATCAAATTAAGGGAGGAGACCAGCCCCAGCATTTT. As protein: CASSDQIKGGDQPQHF.

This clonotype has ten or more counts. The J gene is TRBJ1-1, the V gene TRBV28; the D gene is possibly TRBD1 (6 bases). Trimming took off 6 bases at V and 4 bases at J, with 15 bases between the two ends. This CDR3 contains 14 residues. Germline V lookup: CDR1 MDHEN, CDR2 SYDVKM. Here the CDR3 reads CASSRQARRTEAFF. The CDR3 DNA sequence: TGTGCCAGCAGCAGACAGGCTCGGCGCACTGAAGCTTTCTTT. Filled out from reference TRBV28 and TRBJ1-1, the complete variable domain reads DVKVTQSSRYLVKRTGEKVFLECVQDMDHENMFWYRQDPGLGLRLIYFSYDVKMKEKGDIPEGYSVSREKKERFSLILESASTNQTSMYLCASSRQARRTEAFFGQGTRLTVV.

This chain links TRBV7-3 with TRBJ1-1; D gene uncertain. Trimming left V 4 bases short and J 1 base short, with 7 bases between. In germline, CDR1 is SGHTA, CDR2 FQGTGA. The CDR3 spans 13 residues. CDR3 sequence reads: CASSSFGNTEAFF. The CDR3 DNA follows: TGTGCCAGCAGCTCCTTCGGGAACACTGAAGCTTTCTTT.

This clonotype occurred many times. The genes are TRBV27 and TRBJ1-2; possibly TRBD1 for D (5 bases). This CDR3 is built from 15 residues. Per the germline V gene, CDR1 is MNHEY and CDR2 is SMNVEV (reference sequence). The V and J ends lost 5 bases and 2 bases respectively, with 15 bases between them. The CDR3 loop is CASSTPSGGNYGYTF. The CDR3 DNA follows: TGTGCCAGCAGTACCCCGTCCGGGGGAAACTATGGCTACACCTTC.

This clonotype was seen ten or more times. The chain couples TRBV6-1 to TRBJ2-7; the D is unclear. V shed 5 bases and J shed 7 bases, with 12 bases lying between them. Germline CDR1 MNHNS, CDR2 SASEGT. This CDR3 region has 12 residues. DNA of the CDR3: TGTGCCAGCAGTCCAGTCCAAAGAGAGCAGTACTTC. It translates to CASSPVQREQYF.

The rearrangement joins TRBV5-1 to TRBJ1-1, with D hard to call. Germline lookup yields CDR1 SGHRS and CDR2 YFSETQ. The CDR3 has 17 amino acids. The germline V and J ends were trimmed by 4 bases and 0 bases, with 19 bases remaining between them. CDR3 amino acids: CASSRKVEGLMNTEAFF. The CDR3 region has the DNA TGCGCCAGCAGCCGGAAAGTGGAGGGCCTCATGAACACTGAAGCTTTCTTT.

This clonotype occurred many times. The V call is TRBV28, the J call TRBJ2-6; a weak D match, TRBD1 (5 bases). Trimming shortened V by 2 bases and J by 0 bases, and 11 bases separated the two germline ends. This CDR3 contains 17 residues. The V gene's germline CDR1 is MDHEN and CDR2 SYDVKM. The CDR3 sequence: CASSLLLTDSGANVLTF. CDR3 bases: TGTGCCAGCAGTTTACTCCTGACAGACTCTGGGGCCAACGTCCTGACTTTC.

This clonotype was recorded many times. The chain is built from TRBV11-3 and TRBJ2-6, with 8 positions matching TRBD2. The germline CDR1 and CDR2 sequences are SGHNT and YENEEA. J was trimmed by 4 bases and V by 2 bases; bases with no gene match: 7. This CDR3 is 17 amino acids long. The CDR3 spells CASSLSPGGRGANVLTF. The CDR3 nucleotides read TGTGCCAGCAGCTTATCTCCGGGGGGGCGCGGGGCCAACGTCCTGACTTTC.